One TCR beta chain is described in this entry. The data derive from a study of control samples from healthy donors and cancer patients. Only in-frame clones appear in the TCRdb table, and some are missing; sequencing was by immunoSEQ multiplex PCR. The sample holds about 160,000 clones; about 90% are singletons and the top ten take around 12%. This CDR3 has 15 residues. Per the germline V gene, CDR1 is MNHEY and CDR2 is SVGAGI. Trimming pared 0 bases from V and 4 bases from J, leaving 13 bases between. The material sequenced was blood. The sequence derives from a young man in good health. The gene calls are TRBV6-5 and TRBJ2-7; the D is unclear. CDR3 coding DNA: TGTGCCAGCAGTTACTCGGAAGCCGGGTTTTACGAGCAGTACTTC. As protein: CASSYSEAGFYEQYF.